Shown below are 6 T cell receptor beta chains from a single sample sequenced in a study of blood T cell repertoires in COVID-19. TCRdb keeps only in-frame clones here, not all; method: immunoSEQ multiplex PCR. This sample has under 200,000 clones, with 84% found just once. Input material: PBMCs or T cells enriched from blood (not recorded which). These receptors were taken from a man aged 45-65 years who had recovered from COVID-19.

The V gene is TRBV4-3, the J gene TRBJ1-5, with D uncertain. CDR1 and CDR2 (germline): LGHNA, YSLEER. This CDR3 spans 16 amino acids. Trimming left V 2 bases short and J 7 bases short, with 18 bases between. This CDR3 reads CASSQSEGEGGQPQHF. In DNA form, the CDR3 reads TGCGCCAGCAGCCAATCCGAGGGAGAGGGTGGACAGCCCCAGCATTTT.

This clone was counted between two and nine times. This chain uses TRBV2 with TRBJ2-3; 14 positions agree with TRBD2. Germline V lookup: CDR1 SNHLY, CDR2 FYNNEI. This CDR3 has 18 residues. V gave up 8 bases and J gave up 0 bases; unmatched junction bases: 10. The CDR3 DNA is TGTGCCAGCTCCCCCAGGACTAGCGGGGGGTTGAGCACAGATACGCAGTATTTT. Protein sequence: CASSPRTSGGLSTDTQYF.

This chain uses TRBV2 with TRBJ1-4; D unresolved. Trimming took 5 bases from V and 5 from J, leaving 3 bases between them. In germline, CDR1 is SNHLY, CDR2 FYNNEI. The length of the CDR3 is 11 residues. The CDR3 loop reads CASSSNEKLFF. The CDR3 DNA follows: TGTGCCAGCAGTTCAAATGAAAAACTGTTTTTT. The full variable domain, with the rest looked up from reference TRBV2 and TRBJ1-4, is EPEVTQTPSHQVTQMGQEVILRCVPISNHLYFYWYRQILGQKVEFLVSFYNNEISEKSEIFDDQFSVERPDGSNFTLKIRSTKLEDSAMYFCASSSNEKLFFGSGTQLSVL.

The DNA for the CDR3 is TGTGCCAGCAGTGAAACTGGGGCGAGCCGCCAGCCCCAGCATTTT. Encoded protein: CASSETGASRQPQHF. The chain combines TRBV6-1 with TRBJ1-5, with a tentative D call TRBD1 (5 bases). Germline loops: CDR1 MNHNS, CDR2 SASEGT. CDR3 length: 15 residues. V gave up 2 bases and J gave up 7 bases, with 15 bases separating them.

The chain joins TRBV19 to TRBJ1-4; tentatively, D is TRBD1 (6 bases). This CDR3 region has 16 residues. Germline V gene data show CDR1 as LNHDA and CDR2 as SQIVND (reference sequence). V dropped 5 bases and J dropped 7 bases, with 20 bases sitting between them. The CDR3 loop is CASSPRAGGRSEKLFF. CDR3 DNA sequence: TGTGCCAGTAGTCCACGCGCGGGGGGCCGGAGTGAAAAACTGTTTTTT.

The chain employs TRBV5-1 and TRBJ2-7; D unresolved. This CDR3 contains 13 residues. Looked up from germline, CDR1 is SGHRS and CDR2 is YFSETQ. Trimming took off 4 bases at V and 1 base at J, with 9 bases between the two ends. CDR3 DNA: TGCGCCAGCAGCATGCCCGAGTCCTACGAGCAGTACTTC. Protein sequence: CASSMPESYEQYF.